Detailed here is one T cell receptor beta chain. V was cut by 4 bases and J by 0 bases, with 9 bases left in between. The CDR3 covers 14 residues. Germline loops: CDR1 SGHDN, CDR2 FVKESK. Data came from immunoSEQ multiplex PCR; TCRdb stores just in-frame clones and leaves some out. Of about 16,000 clones in the sample, about 87% are singletons; the top ten hold roughly an eighth. This sample was included in a study of technical replicates of blood from several donors. The material sequenced was PBMCs. The chain joins TRBV14 to TRBJ1-1; D possibly corresponds to TRBD1 (5 bases). This receptor was identified in a human donor in good health. The CDR3 is CASSPLGLNTEAFF. The CDR3 DNA follows: TGTGCCAGCAGCCCTTTGGGGCTGAACACTGAAGCTTTCTTT.